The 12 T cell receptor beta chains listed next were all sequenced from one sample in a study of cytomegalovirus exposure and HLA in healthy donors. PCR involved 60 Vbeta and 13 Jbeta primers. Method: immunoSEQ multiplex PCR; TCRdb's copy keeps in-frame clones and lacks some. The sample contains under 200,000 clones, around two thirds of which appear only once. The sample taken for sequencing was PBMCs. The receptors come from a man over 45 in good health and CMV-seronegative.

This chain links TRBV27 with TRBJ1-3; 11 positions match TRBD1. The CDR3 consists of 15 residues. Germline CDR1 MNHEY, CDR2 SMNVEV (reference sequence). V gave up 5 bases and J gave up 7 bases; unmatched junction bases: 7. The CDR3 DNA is TGTGCCAGCAGTCCTGGGACAGGGGGTTGGAACACCATATATTTT. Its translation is CASSPGTGGWNTIYF.

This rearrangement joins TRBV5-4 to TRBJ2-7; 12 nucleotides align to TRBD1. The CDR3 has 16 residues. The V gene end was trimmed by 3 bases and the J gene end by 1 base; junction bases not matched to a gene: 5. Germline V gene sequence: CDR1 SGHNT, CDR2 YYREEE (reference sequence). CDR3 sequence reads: CASSWGGQGASYEQYF. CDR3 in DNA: TGTGCCAGCAGCTGGGGGGGACAGGGGGCGTCCTACGAGCAGTACTTC.

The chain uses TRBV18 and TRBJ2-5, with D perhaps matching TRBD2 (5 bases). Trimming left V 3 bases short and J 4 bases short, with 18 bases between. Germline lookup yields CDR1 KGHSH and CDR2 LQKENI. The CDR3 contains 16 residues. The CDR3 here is CASSPIPPDGRETQYF. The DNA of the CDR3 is TGTGCCAGCTCACCGATCCCGCCCGATGGGAGAGAGACCCAGTACTTC.

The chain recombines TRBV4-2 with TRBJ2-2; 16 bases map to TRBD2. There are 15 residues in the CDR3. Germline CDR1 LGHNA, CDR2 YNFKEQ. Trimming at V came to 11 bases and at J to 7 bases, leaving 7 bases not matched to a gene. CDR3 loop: CAVGLAGGPGGELFF. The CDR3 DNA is TGTGCCGTGGGACTAGCGGGGGGGCCGGGCGGGGAGCTGTTTTTT.

For the CDR3, the DNA is TGTGCCAGCACCAGGGGGACGGGGGGGAGGGAGGAGACCCAGTACTTC. Its translation is CASTRGTGGREETQYF. This chain uses TRBV2 with TRBJ2-5, with D tentatively TRBD2 (8 bases). The V gene's germline CDR1 is SNHLY and CDR2 FYNNEI. The CDR3 loop spans 16 amino acids. Trimming removed 7 bases from V and 5 bases from J, with 23 bases in between.

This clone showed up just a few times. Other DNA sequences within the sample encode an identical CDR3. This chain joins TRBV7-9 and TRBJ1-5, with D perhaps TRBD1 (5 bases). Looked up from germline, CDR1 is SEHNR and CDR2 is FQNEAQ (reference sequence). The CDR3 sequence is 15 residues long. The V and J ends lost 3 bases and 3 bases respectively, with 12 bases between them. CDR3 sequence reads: CASSLGGTLNQPQHF. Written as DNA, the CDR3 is TGTGCCAGCAGCTTGGGAGGGACCCTCAATCAGCCCCAGCATTTT. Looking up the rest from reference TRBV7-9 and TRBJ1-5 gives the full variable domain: DTGVSQNPRHKITKRGQNVTFRCDPISEHNRLYWYRQTLGQGPEFLTYFQNEAQLEKSRLLSDRFSAERPKGSFSTLEIQRTEQGDSAMYLCASSLGGTLNQPQHFGDGTRLSIL.

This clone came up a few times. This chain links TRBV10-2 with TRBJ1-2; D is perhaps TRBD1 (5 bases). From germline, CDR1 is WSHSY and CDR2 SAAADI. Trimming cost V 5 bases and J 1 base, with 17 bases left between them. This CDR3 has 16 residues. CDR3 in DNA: TGCGCCAGCAGTCCCGACAGAGCCTATCATAACTATGGCTACACCTTC. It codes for CASSPDRAYHNYGYTF.

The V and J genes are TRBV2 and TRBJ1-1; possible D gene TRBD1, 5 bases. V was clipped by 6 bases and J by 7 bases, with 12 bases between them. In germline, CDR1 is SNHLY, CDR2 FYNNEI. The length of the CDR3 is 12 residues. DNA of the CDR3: TGTGCCAGCAGAGATCAAGACAGTGAAGCTTTCTTT. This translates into CASRDQDSEAFF. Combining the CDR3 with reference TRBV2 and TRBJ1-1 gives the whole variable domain EPEVTQTPSHQVTQMGQEVILRCVPISNHLYFYWYRQILGQKVEFLVSFYNNEISEKSEIFDDQFSVERPDGSNFTLKIRSTKLEDSAMYFCASRDQDSEAFFGQGTRLTVV.

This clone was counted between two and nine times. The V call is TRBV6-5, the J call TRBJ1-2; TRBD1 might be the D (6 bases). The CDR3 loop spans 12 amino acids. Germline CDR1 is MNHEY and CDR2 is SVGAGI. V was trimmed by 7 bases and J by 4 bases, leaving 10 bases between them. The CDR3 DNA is TGTGCCAGCAAGGACAGTGTCTATGGCTACACCTTC. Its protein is CASKDSVYGYTF.

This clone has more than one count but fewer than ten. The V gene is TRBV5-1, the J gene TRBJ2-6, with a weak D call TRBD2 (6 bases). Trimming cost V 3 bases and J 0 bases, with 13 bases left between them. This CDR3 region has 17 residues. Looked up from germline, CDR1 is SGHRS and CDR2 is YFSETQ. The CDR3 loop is CASSSEGPNSGANVLTF. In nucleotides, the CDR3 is TGCGCCAGCAGCTCGGAGGGACCGAACTCTGGGGCCAACGTCCTGACTTTC.

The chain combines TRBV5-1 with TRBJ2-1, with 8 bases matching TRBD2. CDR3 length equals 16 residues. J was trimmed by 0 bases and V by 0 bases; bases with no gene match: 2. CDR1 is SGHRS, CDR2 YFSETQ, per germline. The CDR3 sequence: CASSLDGGVSYNEQFF. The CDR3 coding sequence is TGCGCCAGCAGCTTGGACGGGGGGGTCTCCTACAATGAGCAGTTCTTC.

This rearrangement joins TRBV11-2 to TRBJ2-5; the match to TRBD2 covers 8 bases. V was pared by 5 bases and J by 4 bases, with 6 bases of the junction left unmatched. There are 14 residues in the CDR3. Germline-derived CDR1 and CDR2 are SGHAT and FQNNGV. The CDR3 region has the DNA TGTGCCAGCAGCCTGAGCGGGAGCGGAGAGACCCAGTACTTC. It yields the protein CASSLSGSGETQYF. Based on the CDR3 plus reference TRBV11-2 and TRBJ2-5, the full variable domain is EAGVAQSPRYKIIEKRQSVAFWCNPISGHATLYWYQQILGQGPKLLIQFQNNGVVDDSQLPKDRFSAERLKGVDSTLKIQPAKLEDSAVYLCASSLSGSGETQYFGPGTRLLVL.